The 3 T cell receptor beta chains given below trace back to one sample, sequenced in a study of shared clonotypes between healthy human individuals. Libraries were prepared by immunoSEQ multiplex PCR; TCRdb keeps only in-frame clonotypes and omits some of them. The repertoire holds approximately 1.1 million clones, with about 80% as singletons. What was sequenced was memory CD4+ T cells from PBMCs. Subset indicated: CD45RA-negative fraction. The receptors come from a man younger than 35 in good health. Some clones in this sample may be carry-over from other donors' samples.

The chain employs TRBV6-6 and TRBJ1-2; 7 nucleotides align to TRBD1. Per germline, CDR1 MNHNY and CDR2 SVGAGI (reference sequence). This CDR3 comprises 15 residues. The V gene end was trimmed by 6 bases and the J gene end by 7 bases; junction bases not matched to a gene: 14. The CDR3 nucleotides are TGTGCCAGCAGGGTACTGGGACAGAGATTTGGTGGCTACACCTTC. Translating gives CASRVLGQRFGGYTF.

This rearrangement joins TRBV5-1 to TRBJ1-2, with unresolved D. Germline V gene lookup returns CDR1 SGHRS and CDR2 YFSETQ. The CDR3 spans 16 residues. Trimming pared 0 bases from V and 7 bases from J, leaving 19 bases between. The chain's CDR3 is CASSLGERAPASGYTF. The CDR3 DNA reads TGCGCCAGCAGCTTGGGGGAGAGGGCCCCCGCCTCTGGCTACACCTTC.

In this sample, this clone turned up a few times. The V gene is TRBV30, the J gene TRBJ1-1, with D perhaps matching TRBD1 (5 bases). The CDR3 is 13 amino acids. Trimming took off 2 bases at V and 4 bases at J, with 11 bases between the two ends. The germline gives CDR1 GTSNPN, CDR2 SVGIG (reference sequence). The CDR3 coding sequence is TGTGCCTGGAGTATCAGGGAAGGCACTGAAGCTTTCTTT. This codes for CAWSIREGTEAFF.